The sequence of this T cell receptor (beta chain) was determined in a study of CD8 T cell repertoires and HIV-1 epitope variants. Study in general: Twenty-five autologous and known Gag and Nef epitope variant peptides each stimulated T cells separately. An uncultured baseline aliquot held 1M T cells.

This CDR3 comprises 13 residues. Deletions cut 1 base from V and 2 bases from J, with 5 bases between. CDR1 is SGHVS, CDR2 FNYEAQ, per germline. Study-wide points: Five clonotypes recognized Nef KF9, one HW9, none TAALDMSHF.

Sequenced by immunoSEQ multiplex PCR; TCRdb stores in-frame clones only, minus some. The data show about 7,300 clones, 50% to 70% seen once. On this clone: Its specificity is not known.

The chain combines TRBV7-6 with TRBJ1-1; no reliable D call. Sequenced material: cultured CD8+ T cells derived from PBMCs. This TCR came from a male donor with HIV. The CDR3 region has the DNA TGTGCCAGCAGCTTAGGCAGCAACACTGAAGCTTTCTTT. It specifies CASSLGSNTEAFF.